The rows below give T cell receptor beta chains drawn from one sample of a study of early T cells in non-severe SARS-CoV-2 infection. Each CDR3 protein gets one entry after TCRdb re-called the 5' RACE reads with MiXCR. Here the sample spans some 28,000 distinct CDR3 sequences, about 6% being singletons. Sequencing used whole blood. The receptors come from an adult who was a healthcare worker with PCR-confirmed SARS-CoV-2 infection or an uninfected control (not recorded which). CDR3s include the opening cysteine and the closing phenylalanine or tryptophan. Fields, in order: D gene, J gene, V gene, clone size, CDR3 DNA, CDR3 protein. D genes are given only for firm matches. For some rows the clone size is stated as once, few or many, or as a class when expanded; others skip it.

>.|TRBJ1-1|TRBV12-3/TRBV12-4|.
TGTGCCAGCAGTCAGGACAGTTTTTCTGAAGCTTTCTTT
CASSQDSFSEAFF
>.|TRBJ2-3|TRBV7-3|few
TGTGCCAGCAGCCCCGCGGGGCCAGATACGCAGTATTTT
CASSPAGPDTQYF
>TRBD1|TRBJ1-2|TRBV3-1|many
TGTGCCAGCAGCCAAGAAAGGGGGCGTAGTGGCTACACCTTC
CASSQERGRSGYTF
>TRBD1|TRBJ2-3|TRBV7-6|few
TGTGCCAGCAGCCAGACAGGGGGAGCCCGCACAGATACGCAGTATTTT
CASSQTGGARTDTQYF
>.|TRBJ2-1|TRBV7-2|few
TGTGCCAGCAGCTTACCCCGGACAAACATTGAGCAGTTCTTC
CASSLPRTNIEQFF
>TRBD1|TRBJ1-2|TRBV28|many
TGTGCCAGCAGTCCCGGGACAGGATATGGCTACACCTTC
CASSPGTGYGYTF
>TRBD2|TRBJ2-6|TRBV7-9|.
TGTGCCAGCTCGGGACTAGCGGGGCCCAACCGCGCTTCTGGGGCCAACGTCCTGACTTTC
CASSGLAGPNRASGANVLTF
>.|TRBJ2-7|TRBV20-1|many
TGCAGTGCTCTCGGCAGAGCCTACGAGCAGTACTTC
CSALGRAYEQYF
>TRBD1|TRBJ2-2|TRBV18|many
TGTGCCAGCTCACGCCTCCCGGGACAGACCGGGGAGCTGTTTTTT
CASSRLPGQTGELFF
>.|TRBJ1-1|TRBV10-3|few
TGTGCCATCAGTGACAAGGGCGACACTGAAGCTTTCTTT
CAISDKGDTEAFF
>.|TRBJ1-5|TRBV9|medium-sized
TGTGCCAGCAGCGTGGGCACAGGGACGGCCAATCAGCCCCAGCATTTT
CASSVGTGTANQPQHF
>TRBD2|TRBJ2-3|TRBV7-2|many
TGTGCCAGCAGCGAGACTAGCGGGGGGCTGCATACGCAGTATTTT
CASSETSGGLHTQYF
>.|TRBJ1-1|TRBV2|many
TGTGCCAGCAGTTGGCGGGAGAACACTGAAGCTTTCTTT
CASSWRENTEAFF
>.|TRBJ2-3|TRBV7-6|many
TGTGCCAGCAGCAATGGACAGAGCACTAGCACAGATACGCAGTATTTT
CASSNGQSTSTDTQYF
>.|TRBJ2-1|TRBV4-2|many
TGTGCCAGCAGCCAAGATCAGCCCCTCGCCCGGGACAATGAGCAGTTCTTC
CASSQDQPLARDNEQFF
>.|TRBJ2-5|TRBV27|many
TGTGCCAGCAGAGGACCCCAGCTTCAAGAGACCCAGTACTTC
CASRGPQLQETQYF
>.|TRBJ2-3|TRBV13|many
TGTGCCAGCAGCGGAGCTAGCACAGATACGCAGTATTTT
CASSGASTDTQYF
>TRBD1|TRBJ1-5|TRBV12-3/TRBV12-4|many
TGTGCCAGCAGTTTAGGTCCTCAGGGACAGCCCCAACATTTT
CASSLGPQGQPQHF
>TRBD2|TRBJ2-1|TRBV7-9|few
TGTGCCAGCAGCTCAACTAGCGGGGTAGACTACAATGAGCAGTTCTTC
CASSSTSGVDYNEQFF
>.|TRBJ1-1|TRBV12-3/TRBV12-4|.
TGTGCCAGCAACCCCCAGGGCACCTTTAACACTGAAGCTTTCTTT
CASNPQGTFNTEAFF
>TRBD1|TRBJ2-7|TRBV6-2/TRBV6-3|many
TGTGCCAGCAGTTACTTCCCCCCGGACAGGGTTTACGAGCAGTACTTC
CASSYFPPDRVYEQYF
>.|TRBJ1-1|TRBV7-3|.
TGTGCCAGCAGCTTAACGGGAGAGAACACTGAAGCTTTCTTT
CASSLTGENTEAFF
>TRBD2|TRBJ2-1|TRBV5-1|many
TGCGCCAGCAGCACGGGGACTAGCAGCTCCTACAATGAGCAGTTCTTC
CASSTGTSSSYNEQFF
>TRBD1|TRBJ2-3|TRBV4-2|.
TGTGCCAGCAGCCAAGCCGACTCAGGGGGCGTAGATACGCAGTATTTT
CASSQADSGGVDTQYF
>TRBD2|TRBJ2-3|TRBV7-2|medium-sized
TGTGCCAGCAGCTTAGGAGGCGGGGGGGCATCAGATACGCAGTATTTT
CASSLGGGGASDTQYF
>.|TRBJ2-5|TRBV9|.
TGTGCCAGCAGCGGAGAAGAAGAGACCCAGTACTTC
CASSGEEETQYF
>.|TRBJ2-5|TRBV7-2|few
TGTGCCAGCAGCTTAGGGGTGATGCAAGAGACCCAGTACTTC
CASSLGVMQETQYF
>TRBD2|TRBJ2-1|TRBV6-5|many
TGTGCCAGCAGTTACTCCGGGACTAGCGGTTATCCTGGGGATGAGCAGTTCTTC
CASSYSGTSGYPGDEQFF
>.|TRBJ2-1|TRBV9|many
TGTGCCAGCAGCCCGACGGGCTGGGAAGAGCAGTTCTTC
CASSPTGWEEQFF
>.|TRBJ2-7|TRBV19|many
TGTGCCAGTAGTATAGTGGGCAGGGGGGCCTACGAGCAGTACTTC
CASSIVGRGAYEQYF
>.|TRBJ2-7|TRBV12-3/TRBV12-4|many
TGTGCCAGCAGGTACAGGGGGGGACTAGACGAGCAGTACTTC
CASRYRGGLDEQYF
>.|TRBJ1-2|TRBV20-1|many
TGCAGTGCTAGGACGGGGGGCCCGGCCAACCCCTTC
CSARTGGPANPF
>.|TRBJ2-7|TRBV6-5|many
TGTGCCAGCAAAAGGGACGGTGCCTACGAGCAGTACTTC
CASKRDGAYEQYF
>.|TRBJ2-5|TRBV12-3/TRBV12-4|medium-sized
TGTGCCAGCAGTAGAAGAAAGACTCAAGAGACCCAGTACTTC
CASSRRKTQETQYF
>TRBD1|TRBJ2-7|TRBV7-9|many
TGTGCCAGCAGCCCCGACAGGGCGTCCTACGAGCAGTACTTC
CASSPDRASYEQYF
>TRBD1|TRBJ1-1|TRBV6-6|many
TGTGCCAGCAGCCCCCGCGGGACAGCTAAAAGGCACACTGAAGCTTTCTTT
CASSPRGTAKRHTEAFF
>.|TRBJ2-7|TRBV7-3|few
TGTGCCAGCAGCTCCGACCTAGCGTACGAGCAGTACTTC
CASSSDLAYEQYF
>.|TRBJ2-3|TRBV5-5|medium-sized
TGTGCCAGCAGCTCTGGGGGGGATACGCAGTATTTT
CASSSGGDTQYF
>.|TRBJ2-7|TRBV10-1|many
TGCGCCAGCAGTGAGTCTGGTGGTAGCTCTGCCGAGCAGTACTTC
CASSESGGSSAEQYF
>TRBD2|TRBJ2-3|TRBV15|many
TGTGCCACCAGCACATCTTTTAGCGGGGTCACAGATACGCAGTATTTT
CATSTSFSGVTDTQYF
>TRBD1|TRBJ1-1|TRBV6-5|many
TGTGCCAGCAATTCCAATCGGGACAGAGAGAACACTGAAGCTTTCTTT
CASNSNRDRENTEAFF
>TRBD2|TRBJ2-1|TRBV29-1|many
TGCAGCGGGGCGGGGGTTTCCTACAATGAGCAGTTCTTC
CSGAGVSYNEQFF
>.|TRBJ2-7|TRBV20-1|many
TGCAGTGCTAGTTCCAGGGCCAGCTTGTCCTACGAGCAGTACTTC
CSASSRASLSYEQYF